This T cell receptor (beta chain) was captured by sequencing in a study of spatial heterogeneity in lung cancer. A remark on this clonotype: This may stem from a read error, because a much larger clone lies one nucleotide away.

Specified time point: sample taken at primary tumor resection. Using its own MiXCR run on the 5' RACE reads, TCRdb lists one record per CDR3 protein. The sample lists tens of thousands of distinct CDR3 sequences, around 5.8% occurring once. Germline CDR1 and CDR2: SGHTA and FQGTGA. This CDR3 has 15 amino acids. V was trimmed by 5 bases and J by 7 bases, leaving 20 bases between them. The source was PBMCs, collected at surgery. This clonotype originated in a male donor with early-stage non-small cell lung cancer. J is TRBJ1-2 and V is TRBV7-3, with D possibly matching TRBD1 (6 bases). The CDR3 DNA reads TGTGCCAGCAGCCTGGGACCTGGGGGCCTCTTTGGCTACACCTTC. Translated, it gives CASSLGPGGLFGYTF.